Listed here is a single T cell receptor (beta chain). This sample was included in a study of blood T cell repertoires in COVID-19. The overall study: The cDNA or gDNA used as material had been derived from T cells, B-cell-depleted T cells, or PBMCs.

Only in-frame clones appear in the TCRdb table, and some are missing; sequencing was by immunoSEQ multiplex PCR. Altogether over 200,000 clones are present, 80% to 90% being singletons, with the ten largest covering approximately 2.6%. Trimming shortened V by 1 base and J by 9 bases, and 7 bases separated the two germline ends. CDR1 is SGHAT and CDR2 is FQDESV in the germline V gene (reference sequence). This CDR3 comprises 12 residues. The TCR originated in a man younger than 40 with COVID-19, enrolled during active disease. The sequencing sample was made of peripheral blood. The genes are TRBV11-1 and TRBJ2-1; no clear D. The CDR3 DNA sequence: TGTGCCAGCAGCTTAGTCCCCATTGAGCAGTTCTTC. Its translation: CASSLVPIEQFF.